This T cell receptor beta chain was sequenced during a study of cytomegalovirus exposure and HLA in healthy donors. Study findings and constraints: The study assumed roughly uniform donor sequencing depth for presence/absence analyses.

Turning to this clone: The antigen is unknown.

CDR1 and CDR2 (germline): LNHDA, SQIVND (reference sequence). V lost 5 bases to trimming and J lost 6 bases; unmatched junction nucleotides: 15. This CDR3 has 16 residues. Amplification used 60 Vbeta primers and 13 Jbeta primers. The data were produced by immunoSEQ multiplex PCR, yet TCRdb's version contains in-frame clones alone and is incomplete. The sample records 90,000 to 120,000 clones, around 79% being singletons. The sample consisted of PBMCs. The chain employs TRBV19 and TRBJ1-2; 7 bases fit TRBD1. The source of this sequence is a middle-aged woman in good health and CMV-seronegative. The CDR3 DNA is TGTGCCAGTAGTCACAGGGGCAGTGGATCCTTAAATGGCTACACCTTC. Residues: CASSHRGSGSLNGYTF.